These T cell receptor beta chains were read from a single sample in a study of blood T cell repertoires in COVID-19. Method: immunoSEQ multiplex PCR; TCRdb's copy keeps in-frame clones and lacks some. The data hold some 240,000 clones, with about 78% observed a single time. Sequencing was done on a sample of peripheral blood. All receptors derive from a woman between 70 and 85 years old with acute or convalescent COVID-19. Each CDR3 is given with its conserved first and last residue. Fields, in order: V gene, D gene, clone size, J gene, CDR3 protein, CDR3 DNA. A D gene is named only where the DNA matches it firmly. Some rows mark clone size as missing; the rest say once, few, many or name a class of expanded clone.

v_gene: TRBV24-1; d_gene: TRBD1; abundance: NA; j_gene: TRBJ2-7; CDR3aa: CATSTAMGDRGYEQYF; CDR3nt: TGTGCCACCAGCACCGCCATGGGGGACAGGGGCTACGAGCAGTACTTC
v_gene: TRBV2; d_gene: TRBD1; abundance: once; j_gene: TRBJ2-2; CDR3aa: CASKRWGQVELFF; CDR3nt: TGTGCCAGCAAACGGTGGGGACAGGTCGAGCTGTTTTTT
v_gene: TRBV5-7; d_gene: TRBD2; abundance: once; j_gene: TRBJ2-5; CDR3aa: CASSLAVRGTETQYF; CDR3nt: TGTGCCAGCAGCTTGGCGGTGCGGGGGACGGAGACCCAGTACTTC
v_gene: TRBV19; d_gene: NA; abundance: few; j_gene: TRBJ1-4; CDR3aa: CASSPRDTFATNEKLFF; CDR3nt: TGTGCCAGTAGCCCCCGGGACACTTTCGCAACTAATGAAAAACTGTTTTTT
v_gene: TRBV6-5; d_gene: TRBD1; abundance: NA; j_gene: TRBJ1-2; CDR3aa: CASRLGQGHDYGYTF; CDR3nt: TGTGCCAGCAGACTGGGACAGGGTCATGACTATGGCTACACCTTC
v_gene: TRBV2; d_gene: TRBD1; abundance: few; j_gene: TRBJ1-6; CDR3aa: CASSERRDRGNSPLHF; CDR3nt: TGTGCCAGCAGTGAACGACGGGACAGGGGGAATTCACCCCTCCACTTT
v_gene: TRBV6-5; d_gene: NA; abundance: few; j_gene: TRBJ1-2; CDR3aa: CASRWNRLSPGGYTF; CDR3nt: TGTGCCAGCAGGTGGAACAGGTTATCCCCTGGAGGCTACACCTTC
v_gene: TRBV9; d_gene: NA; abundance: NA; j_gene: TRBJ2-4; CDR3aa: CASSVAPSKNIQYF; CDR3nt: TGTGCCAGCAGCGTAGCTCCTTCTAAAAACATTCAGTACTTC
v_gene: TRBV29-1; d_gene: NA; abundance: NA; j_gene: TRBJ2-3; CDR3aa: CSVELGADTQYF; CDR3nt: TGCAGCGTTGAATTAGGGGCAGATACGCAGTATTTT
v_gene: TRBV7-3; d_gene: TRBD1; abundance: NA; j_gene: TRBJ2-5; CDR3aa: CASSLSGTDGETQYF; CDR3nt: TGTGCCAGCAGCTTATCCGGGACAGATGGGGAGACCCAGTACTTC
v_gene: TRBV18; d_gene: TRBD1; abundance: NA; j_gene: TRBJ2-7; CDR3aa: CASSPRDRDAEQYF; CDR3nt: TGTGCCAGCTCACCACGCGACAGGGATGCCGAGCAGTACTTC
v_gene: TRBV10-3; d_gene: TRBD2; abundance: once; j_gene: TRBJ2-5; CDR3aa: CAISGGGNQETQYF; CDR3nt: TGTGCCATCAGTGGGGGGGGGAACCAAGAGACCCAGTACTTC
v_gene: TRBV30; d_gene: TRBD2; abundance: NA; j_gene: TRBJ2-6; CDR3aa: CAWTWGGAGANVLTF; CDR3nt: TGTGCCTGGACCTGGGGGGGTGCTGGGGCCAACGTCCTGACTTTC
v_gene: TRBV9; d_gene: NA; abundance: NA; j_gene: TRBJ2-3; CDR3aa: CASSVGVGALSTDTQYF; CDR3nt: TGTGCCAGCAGCGTAGGGGTGGGGGCCCTTTCCACAGATACGCAGTATTTT
v_gene: TRBV10-3; d_gene: NA; abundance: NA; j_gene: TRBJ1-6; CDR3aa: CAISDSRGNSPLHF; CDR3nt: TGTGCCATCAGTGACAGTAGGGGTAATTCACCCCTCCACTTT
v_gene: TRBV18; d_gene: TRBD1; abundance: NA; j_gene: TRBJ1-2; CDR3aa: CASSPGQASLGNYGYTF; CDR3nt: TGTGCCAGCTCACCGGGACAGGCTTCCCTGGGCAACTATGGCTACACCTTC
v_gene: TRBV6-5; d_gene: NA; abundance: NA; j_gene: TRBJ1-1; CDR3aa: CASSNQGGFSGAFF; CDR3nt: TGTGCCAGCAGCAACCAGGGAGGTTTTTCAGGGGCTTTCTTT
v_gene: TRBV6-5; d_gene: TRBD1; abundance: NA; j_gene: TRBJ1-1; CDR3aa: CASSYSRTGRNTEAFF; CDR3nt: TGTGCCAGCAGTTACTCTAGGACAGGACGGAACACTGAAGCTTTCTTT
v_gene: TRBV9; d_gene: NA; abundance: NA; j_gene: TRBJ2-3; CDR3aa: CASSAQGSDTQYF; CDR3nt: TGTGCCAGCAGCGCCCAGGGATCAGATACGCAGTATTTT
v_gene: TRBV23-1; d_gene: NA; abundance: NA; j_gene: TRBJ1-3; CDR3aa: CASGQGSGNTIYF; CDR3nt: TGCGCCAGCGGCCAGGGTTCTGGAAACACCATATATTTT
v_gene: TRBV2; d_gene: TRBD1; abundance: NA; j_gene: TRBJ1-5; CDR3aa: CASSSQGGINQPQHF; CDR3nt: TGTGCCAGCAGTTCACAGGGGGGAATCAATCAGCCCCAGCATTTT
v_gene: TRBV4-1; d_gene: TRBD1; abundance: NA; j_gene: TRBJ2-7; CDR3aa: CASSQGDSRPGSYEQYF; CDR3nt: TGCGCCAGCAGCCAAGGGGACAGCCGACCCGGTTCCTACGAGCAGTACTTC
v_gene: TRBV7-9; d_gene: TRBD1; abundance: NA; j_gene: TRBJ1-2; CDR3aa: CASSSSSLDRGRGYTF; CDR3nt: TGTGCCAGCAGCTCCAGCTCCCTAGACAGGGGGCGAGGCTACACCTTC
v_gene: TRBV24-1; d_gene: NA; abundance: NA; j_gene: TRBJ2-5; CDR3aa: CATSDSGLAQETQYF; CDR3nt: TGTGCCACCAGTGATTCTGGGCTAGCGCAAGAGACCCAGTACTTC
v_gene: TRBV10-1; d_gene: TRBD2; abundance: NA; j_gene: TRBJ2-5; CDR3aa: CASSDSGQGGMTQYF; CDR3nt: TGCGCCAGCAGTGATAGCGGTCAGGGAGGGATGACCCAGTACTTC
v_gene: TRBV7-3; d_gene: TRBD2; abundance: NA; j_gene: TRBJ2-1; CDR3aa: CASSRGGNEQFF; CDR3nt: TGTGCCAGCAGCCGCGGGGGCAATGAGCAGTTCTTC
v_gene: TRBV3-1/TRBV3-2; d_gene: NA; abundance: NA; j_gene: TRBJ1-3; CDR3aa: CASSQEGMGGATIYF; CDR3nt: TGTGCCAGCAGCCAAGAAGGGATGGGGGGGGCCACCATATATTTT
v_gene: TRBV25-1; d_gene: NA; abundance: NA; j_gene: TRBJ2-3; CDR3aa: CASSETTGISDTQYF; CDR3nt: TGTGCCAGCAGTGAAACCACAGGGATCTCAGATACGCAGTATTTT
v_gene: TRBV30; d_gene: TRBD2; abundance: few; j_gene: TRBJ2-5; CDR3aa: CAWGEMRGASHF; CDR3nt: TGTGCCTGGGGCGAAATGCGGGGGGCCTCTCACTTC
v_gene: TRBV24-1; d_gene: TRBD2; abundance: once; j_gene: TRBJ2-1; CDR3aa: CATSDPQAGVDNEQFF; CDR3nt: TGTGCCACCAGTGATCCCCAAGCGGGGGTTGACAATGAGCAGTTCTTC
v_gene: TRBV2; d_gene: TRBD1; abundance: NA; j_gene: TRBJ1-1; CDR3aa: CASRKGQANTEAFF; CDR3nt: TGTGCCAGCAGAAAGGGACAGGCGAACACTGAAGCTTTCTTT
v_gene: TRBV18; d_gene: NA; abundance: NA; j_gene: TRBJ1-2; CDR3aa: CASSPVANYGYTF; CDR3nt: TGTGCCAGCTCACCGGTAGCTAACTATGGCTACACCTTC
v_gene: TRBV5-1; d_gene: NA; abundance: NA; j_gene: TRBJ2-2; CDR3aa: CASSVGLTSTGELFF; CDR3nt: TGCGCCAGCAGCGTCGGACTTACTTCCACCGGGGAGCTGTTTTTT
v_gene: TRBV7-8; d_gene: NA; abundance: NA; j_gene: TRBJ2-2; CDR3aa: CASSLGFGGGGELFF; CDR3nt: TGTGCCAGCAGCTTAGGTTTTGGGGGCGGCGGGGAGCTGTTTTTT
v_gene: TRBV7-8; d_gene: TRBD1; abundance: NA; j_gene: TRBJ2-5; CDR3aa: CASSFNVLGGTGEETQYF; CDR3nt: TGTGCCAGCAGCTTTAATGTTCTTGGTGGGACAGGGGAAGAGACCCAGTACTTC
v_gene: TRBV3-1/TRBV3-2; d_gene: TRBD1; abundance: NA; j_gene: TRBJ2-1; CDR3aa: CASSQQGALRSNEQFF; CDR3nt: TGTGCCAGCAGCCAACAGGGGGCGCTGAGATCAAATGAGCAGTTCTTC
v_gene: TRBV5-1; d_gene: NA; abundance: NA; j_gene: TRBJ1-6; CDR3aa: CASSLAGEPESPLHF; CDR3nt: TGCGCCAGCAGCTTAGCGGGGGAACCGGAATCACCCCTCCACTTT
v_gene: TRBV18; d_gene: TRBD1; abundance: once; j_gene: TRBJ1-2; CDR3aa: CASSPRDSYGYTF; CDR3nt: TGTGCCAGCTCACCAAGGGACAGCTATGGCTACACCTTC
v_gene: TRBV10-2; d_gene: NA; abundance: NA; j_gene: TRBJ1-2; CDR3aa: CASSESKTVGYTF; CDR3nt: TGCGCCAGCAGTGAGTCGAAGACAGTGGGCTACACCTTC
v_gene: TRBV7-6; d_gene: NA; abundance: few; j_gene: TRBJ1-2; CDR3aa: CASSPQGITNYGYTF; CDR3nt: TGTGCCAGCAGCCCCCAGGGGATCACTAACTATGGCTACACCTTC
v_gene: TRBV7-6; d_gene: NA; abundance: NA; j_gene: TRBJ1-6; CDR3aa: CASSLAGASSPLHF; CDR3nt: TGTGCCAGCAGCTTAGCGGGGGCGAGTTCACCCCTCCACTTT
v_gene: TRBV24-1; d_gene: NA; abundance: once; j_gene: TRBJ2-6; CDR3aa: CATQGSLGANVLTF; CDR3nt: TGTGCCACACAGGGCTCCCTTGGGGCCAACGTCCTGACTTTC
v_gene: TRBV24-1; d_gene: NA; abundance: NA; j_gene: TRBJ2-7; CDR3aa: CATSAGGAGGQYF; CDR3nt: TGTGCCACCAGTGCCGGAGGAGCCGGGGGGCAGTACTTC
v_gene: TRBV3-1/TRBV3-2; d_gene: NA; abundance: many; j_gene: TRBJ2-3; CDR3aa: CASRVTGTDTQYF; CDR3nt: TGTGCCAGCAGGGTGACAGGGACTGATACGCAGTATTTT
v_gene: TRBV5-4; d_gene: TRBD1; abundance: NA; j_gene: TRBJ1-1; CDR3aa: CASSVQGGAEAFF; CDR3nt: TGTGCCAGCAGCGTACAGGGGGGCGCTGAAGCTTTCTTT
v_gene: TRBV19; d_gene: TRBD1; abundance: NA; j_gene: TRBJ2-2; CDR3aa: CATSDRDTRTGELFF; CDR3nt: TGTGCCACAAGCGACAGGGATACGAGGACCGGGGAGCTGTTTTTT
v_gene: TRBV18; d_gene: TRBD1; abundance: NA; j_gene: TRBJ1-2; CDR3aa: CASSPYAGGNYGYTF; CDR3nt: TGTGCCAGCTCACCCTACGCAGGGGGTAACTATGGCTACACCTTC
v_gene: TRBV5-1; d_gene: NA; abundance: NA; j_gene: TRBJ2-7; CDR3aa: CASSSGDRYEQYF; CDR3nt: TGCGCCAGCAGCTCGGGGGACAGATACGAGCAGTACTTC
v_gene: TRBV15; d_gene: NA; abundance: NA; j_gene: TRBJ2-5; CDR3aa: CATSQDQETQYF; CDR3nt: TGTGCCACCAGTCAGGACCAAGAGACCCAGTACTTC